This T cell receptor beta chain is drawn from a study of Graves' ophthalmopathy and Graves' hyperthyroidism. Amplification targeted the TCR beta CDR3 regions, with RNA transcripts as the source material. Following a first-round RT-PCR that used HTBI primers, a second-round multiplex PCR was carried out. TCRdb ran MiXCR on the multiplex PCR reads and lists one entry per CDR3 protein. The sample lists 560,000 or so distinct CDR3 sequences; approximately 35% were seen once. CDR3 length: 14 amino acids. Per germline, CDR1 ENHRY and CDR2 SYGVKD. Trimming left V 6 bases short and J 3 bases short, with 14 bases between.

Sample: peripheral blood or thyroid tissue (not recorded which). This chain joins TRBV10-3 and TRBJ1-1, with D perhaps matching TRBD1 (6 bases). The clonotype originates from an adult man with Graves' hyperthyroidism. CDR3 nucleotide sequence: TGTGCCATCAGCCGGGACACGGGGTACACTGAAGCTTTCTTT. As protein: CAISRDTGYTEAFF.